This is a list of T cell receptor beta chains from one sample in a study of T cells in Graves' hyperthyroidism and ophthalmopathy. TCRdb reanalysed the multiplex PCR reads using MiXCR and keeps one entry per CDR3 protein. The sample has under 300,000 distinct CDR3 sequences, about 14% seen once; the top ten hold around 7.9%. Sequencing was performed on blood. Receptor source: a woman in her thirties with Graves' hyperthyroidism that later progressed to Graves' ophthalmopathy. CDR3s include the opening cysteine and the closing phenylalanine or tryptophan. A D gene is named only where the DNA matches it firmly. Some rows mark clone size as missing; the rest say once, few, many or name a class of expanded clone.

J gene: TRBJ2-1; clone size: -; V gene: TRBV11-3; D gene: -; CDR3 protein: CASSLGLADSYSEQFF; CDR3 DNA: TGTGCCAGCAGCTTAGGATTAGCGGACTCCTACAGTGAGCAGTTCTTC
J gene: TRBJ1-5; clone size: many; V gene: TRBV18; D gene: -; CDR3 protein: CASSGQFNQPQHF; CDR3 DNA: TGTGCCAGCTCAGGACAGTTCAATCAGCCCCAGCATTTT
J gene: TRBJ1-1; clone size: many; V gene: TRBV12-3/TRBV12-4; D gene: -; CDR3 protein: CASRINGGAFF; CDR3 DNA: TGTGCCAGCAGAATAAACGGAGGAGCTTTCTTT
J gene: TRBJ2-5; clone size: -; V gene: TRBV18; D gene: -; CDR3 protein: CASSPPVGAPGETQYF; CDR3 DNA: TGTGCCAGCTCACCACCGGTCGGGGCCCCTGGAGAGACCCAGTACTTC
J gene: TRBJ2-7; clone size: -; V gene: TRBV4-3; D gene: -; CDR3 protein: CASSQDRRGPSYEQYF; CDR3 DNA: TGCGCCAGCAGCCAAGATCGGAGGGGCCCCTCCTACGAGCAGTACTTC
J gene: TRBJ1-4; clone size: -; V gene: TRBV6-2/TRBV6-3; D gene: -; CDR3 protein: CASHRTRGEKLFF; CDR3 DNA: TGTGCCAGTCACAGAACTAGGGGGGAAAAACTGTTTTTT
J gene: TRBJ2-5; clone size: -; V gene: TRBV4-3; D gene: TRBD1; CDR3 protein: CASGQDRGETQYF; CDR3 DNA: TGCGCCAGCGGCCAAGACAGGGGGGAGACCCAGTACTTC
J gene: TRBJ2-3; clone size: many; V gene: TRBV28; D gene: TRBD2; CDR3 protein: CASSPRPTSGRLTDTQYF; CDR3 DNA: TGTGCCAGCAGTCCTAGGCCAACTAGCGGGAGATTAACAGATACGCAGTATTTT
J gene: TRBJ2-1; clone size: many; V gene: TRBV6-5; D gene: -; CDR3 protein: CASSYPGEGEQFF; CDR3 DNA: TGTGCCAGCAGTTACCCCGGAGAGGGGGAGCAGTTCTTC
J gene: TRBJ1-1; clone size: many; V gene: TRBV6-1; D gene: -; CDR3 protein: CASIKRGREAFF; CDR3 DNA: TGTGCCAGCATCAAGCGGGGCCGCGAAGCTTTCTTT
J gene: TRBJ2-5; clone size: many; V gene: TRBV4-3; D gene: -; CDR3 protein: CASSQEGKAQYF; CDR3 DNA: TGCGCCAGCAGCCAAGAAGGAAAGGCCCAGTACTTC
J gene: TRBJ2-1; clone size: -; V gene: TRBV9; D gene: TRBD2; CDR3 protein: CASRPPPTSGRVLGTYNEQFF; CDR3 DNA: TGTGCCAGCAGACCACCTCCGACTAGCGGGCGCGTCCTCGGGACCTACAATGAGCAGTTCTTC
J gene: TRBJ2-3; clone size: many; V gene: TRBV6-1; D gene: TRBD2; CDR3 protein: CASSGPAGERRDTQYF; CDR3 DNA: TGTGCCAGCAGTGGACCAGCGGGGGAGAGACGGGATACGCAGTATTTT
J gene: TRBJ2-1; clone size: -; V gene: TRBV19; D gene: TRBD1; CDR3 protein: CASSSDRADEQFF; CDR3 DNA: TGTGCCAGTAGTAGTGACAGGGCCGATGAGCAGTTCTTC
J gene: TRBJ1-1; clone size: many; V gene: TRBV5-1; D gene: -; CDR3 protein: CASSLEYGDTTEAFF; CDR3 DNA: TGCGCCAGCAGCTTGGAGTACGGGGATACCACTGAAGCTTTCTTT
J gene: TRBJ1-1; clone size: few; V gene: TRBV29-1; D gene: TRBD1; CDR3 protein: CSVDGTGGRVAFF; CDR3 DNA: TGCAGCGTTGATGGGACAGGGGGCCGAGTAGCTTTCTTT
J gene: TRBJ2-7; clone size: many; V gene: TRBV28; D gene: -; CDR3 protein: CASSLRGGVFSYEQYF; CDR3 DNA: TGTGCCAGCAGTCTGAGGGGTGGGGTATTCTCCTACGAGCAGTACTTC
J gene: TRBJ2-3; clone size: -; V gene: TRBV5-1; D gene: TRBD2; CDR3 protein: CASSPYGLAGWGGTDTQYF; CDR3 DNA: TGCGCCAGCAGCCCATATGGACTAGCGGGATGGGGCGGCACAGATACGCAGTATTTT
J gene: TRBJ1-1; clone size: many; V gene: TRBV30; D gene: -; CDR3 protein: CAWSVGQNTEAFF; CDR3 DNA: TGTGCCTGGAGTGTGGGACAGAACACTGAAGCTTTCTTT
J gene: TRBJ2-3; clone size: many; V gene: TRBV5-1; D gene: TRBD2; CDR3 protein: CASSLGGLAGVTDTQYF; CDR3 DNA: TGCGCCAGCAGCTTGGGAGGACTAGCGGGAGTTACAGATACGCAGTATTTT
J gene: TRBJ2-3; clone size: many; V gene: TRBV5-1; D gene: -; CDR3 protein: CASIFTPSSTDTQYF; CDR3 DNA: TGCGCCAGCATTTTCACACCCTCTAGCACAGATACGCAGTATTTT
J gene: TRBJ1-2; clone size: -; V gene: TRBV20-1; D gene: -; CDR3 protein: CSAADANYGYTF; CDR3 DNA: TGCAGTGCTGCGGATGCTAACTATGGCTACACCTTC
J gene: TRBJ2-3; clone size: few; V gene: TRBV10-3; D gene: -; CDR3 protein: CAISERGGNTDTQYF; CDR3 DNA: TGTGCCATCAGTGAGAGGGGCGGTAACACAGATACGCAGTATTTT
J gene: TRBJ2-3; clone size: many; V gene: TRBV27; D gene: -; CDR3 protein: CASRGGVFTDTQYF; CDR3 DNA: TGTGCCAGCAGAGGGGGGGTTTTCACAGATACGCAGTATTTT
J gene: TRBJ2-1; clone size: many; V gene: TRBV20-1; D gene: TRBD2; CDR3 protein: CSALSGRSYNEQFF; CDR3 DNA: TGCAGTGCTTTAAGCGGGAGGTCATACAATGAGCAGTTCTTC
J gene: TRBJ2-4; clone size: many; V gene: TRBV7-9; D gene: TRBD2; CDR3 protein: CASSPQTSGPNKAKNIQYF; CDR3 DNA: TGTGCCAGCAGCCCCCAGACTAGCGGCCCAAATAAGGCCAAAAACATTCAGTACTTC
J gene: TRBJ1-3; clone size: many; V gene: TRBV28; D gene: -; CDR3 protein: CASSSWALGHGNTIYF; CDR3 DNA: TGTGCCAGCAGTTCCTGGGCCCTAGGGCATGGAAACACCATATATTTT
J gene: TRBJ1-6; clone size: -; V gene: TRBV5-6; D gene: -; CDR3 protein: CASSWDGGSGNSPLHF; CDR3 DNA: TGTGCCAGCAGCTGGGACGGGGGTTCGGGAAATTCACCCCTCCACTTT